This T cell receptor (beta chain) came from a study of T-cell reconstitution after alpha-beta-depleted transplantation in children (dated by TCRdb to the mid-2010s). Broadly, across the study: Using TCR repertoire profiling, the study quantitatively followed how T-cell immune reconstitution unfolded in children after TCRalphabeta/CD19-depleted allogeneic hematopoietic cell transplantation. Summary of the overall study and its limitations: The apparently early alphabetaT-cell count recovery about two months after transplant was reportedly dependent on only several hundred rapidly expanded clones derived from non-depleted graft cells. In some patients, the high TCRbeta diversity seen at day 60 was put down to recipient T cells and intrathymic progenitors that had survived conditioning. The frequencies of hyperexpanded clones fell over the following months, and after one year, T-cell counts and TCRbeta diversity were mostly attributed to newly produced T cells.

From cysteine to phenylalanine, the CDR3 is 15 amino acids long. Only the CDR3 DNA is retained, 45 bases long and in frame from the first base. Trimming takes 8 bases off V and 0 bases off J; junction bases not matched to a gene: 9. Taken from the germline V gene, the CDR1 and CDR2 loops are KGHSH and LQKENI. Regarding this clonotype: Its antigen remains unidentified. The sample holds no much larger clone one base away, and base qualities are not on file.

The treatment or condition label on this specimen signifies: allogeneic hematopoietic cell transplantation with graft depleted of TCRalphabeta T cells and CD19 B cells. The transplant recipients were children given TCRalphabeta/CD19-depleted allogeneic hematopoietic cell grafts. The library was obtained by PCR. The sequencing machine was an Illumina HiSeq 2500. TCR library preparation used molecular barcoding, with unique molecular identifiers applied to normalize quantification of the TCRbeta repertoire. TCRdb reprocessing: public reads trimmed at Q25 with fastp, clones called with MiXCR, in-frame beta chains kept. Duplicate CDR3 protein sequences are folded into a single record with the most common DNA and genes. The sample table lists about 870,000 distinct CDR3 sequences, roughly 15% of them with a count of one. Jointly, the top ten make up roughly 5% of the sample.

This material consisted of PBMCs, mostly from graft donor cells, taken 360 days after TCRalphabeta/CD19-depleted stem cell transplant. The clonotype comes from a male patient younger than 18 who had a stem cell transplant for acute lymphoblastic leukemia, so the T cells may come from the graft donor. Recombination joined TRBV18 with TRBJ2-7, with TRBD1 matching 8 junction bases. In nucleotides, the sequence is TGTGCCAGCACCCCCGGACAGGGAAGCTCCTACGAGCAGTACTTC. Its translation is CASTPGQGSSYEQYF.